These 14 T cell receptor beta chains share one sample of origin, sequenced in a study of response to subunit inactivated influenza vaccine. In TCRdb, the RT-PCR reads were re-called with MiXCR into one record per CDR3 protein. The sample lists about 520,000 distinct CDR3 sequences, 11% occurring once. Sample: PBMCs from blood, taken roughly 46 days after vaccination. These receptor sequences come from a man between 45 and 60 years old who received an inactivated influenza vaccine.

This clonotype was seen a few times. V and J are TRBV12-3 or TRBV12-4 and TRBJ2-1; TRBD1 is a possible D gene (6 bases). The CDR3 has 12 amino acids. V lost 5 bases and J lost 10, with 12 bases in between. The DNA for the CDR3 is TGTGCCAGCAGTCGCGTAGACAGGGAGCAGTTCTTC. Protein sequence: CASSRVDREQFF.

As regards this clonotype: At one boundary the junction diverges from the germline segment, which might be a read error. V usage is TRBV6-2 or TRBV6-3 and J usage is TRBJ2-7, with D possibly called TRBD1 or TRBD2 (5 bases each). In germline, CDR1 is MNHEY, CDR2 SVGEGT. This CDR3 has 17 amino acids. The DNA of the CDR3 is TGTGCCAGCAGTTACTCCGGGACGGCTGTCGGGTCCTACGAGCTGTACTTC. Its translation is CASSYSGTAVGSYELYF.

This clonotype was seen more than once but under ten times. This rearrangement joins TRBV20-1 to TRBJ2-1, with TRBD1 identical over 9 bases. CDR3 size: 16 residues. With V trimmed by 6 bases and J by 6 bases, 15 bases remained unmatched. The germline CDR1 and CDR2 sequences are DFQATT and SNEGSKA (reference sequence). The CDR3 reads CSAQETGTGKTNEQFF. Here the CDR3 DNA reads TGCAGTGCCCAAGAAACCGGGACAGGGAAGACCAATGAGCAGTTCTTC.

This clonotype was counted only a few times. CDR3: CASSPPRGQGDTQYF. In nucleotides, the CDR3 is TGTGCCAGCTCACCACCCAGGGGGCAGGGAGATACGCAGTATTTT. The gene calls are TRBV18 and TRBJ2-3; 8 bases are shared with TRBD1. Losses at the gene ends were 0 bases for V and 5 bases for J; bases not matched to a gene: 4. This CDR3 has 15 residues. Germline V lookup: CDR1 KGHSH, CDR2 LQKENI.

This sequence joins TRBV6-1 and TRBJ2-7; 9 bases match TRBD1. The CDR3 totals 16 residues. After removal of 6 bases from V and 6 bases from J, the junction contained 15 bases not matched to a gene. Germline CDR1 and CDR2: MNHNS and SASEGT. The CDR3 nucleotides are TGTGCCAGCAGCAACCGACGGCCGGGACAGGGTGGCGAGCAGTACTTC. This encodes CASSNRRPGQGGEQYF.

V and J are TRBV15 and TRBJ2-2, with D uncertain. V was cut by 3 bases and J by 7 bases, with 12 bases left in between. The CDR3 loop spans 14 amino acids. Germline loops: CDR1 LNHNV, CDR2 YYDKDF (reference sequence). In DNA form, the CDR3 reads TGTGCCACCAGCAGTGCAGGCCCACTCGGGGAGCTGTTTTTT. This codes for CATSSAGPLGELFF.

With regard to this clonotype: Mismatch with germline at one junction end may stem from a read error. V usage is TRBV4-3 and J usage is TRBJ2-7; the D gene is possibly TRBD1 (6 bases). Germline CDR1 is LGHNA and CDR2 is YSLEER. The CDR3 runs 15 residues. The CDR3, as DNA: TGCGCCAGCTGCCAACTCACAGGGTTAGTCTACGAGCAGTACTTC. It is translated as CASCQLTGLVYEQYF.

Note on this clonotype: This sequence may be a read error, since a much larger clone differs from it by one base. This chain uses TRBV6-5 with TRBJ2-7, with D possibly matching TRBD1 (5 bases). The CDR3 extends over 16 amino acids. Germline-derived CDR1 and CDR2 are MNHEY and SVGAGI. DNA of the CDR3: TGTGCCAGCAGTTACTCGAGGCAGGGCGGAACCTACGAGCATTACTTC. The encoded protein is CASSYSRQGGTYEHYF.

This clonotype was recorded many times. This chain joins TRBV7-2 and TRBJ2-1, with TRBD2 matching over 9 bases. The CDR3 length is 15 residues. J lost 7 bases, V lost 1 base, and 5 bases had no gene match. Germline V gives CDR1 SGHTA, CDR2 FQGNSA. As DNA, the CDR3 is TGTGCCAGCAGCTTAGACCCGGCGGGGGGGAATGAGCAGTTCTTC. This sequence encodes CASSLDPAGGNEQFF.

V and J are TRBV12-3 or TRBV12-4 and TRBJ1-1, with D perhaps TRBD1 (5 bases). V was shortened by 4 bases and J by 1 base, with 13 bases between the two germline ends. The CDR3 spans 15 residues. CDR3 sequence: CASSSRVGGNTEAFF. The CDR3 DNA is TGTGCCAGCAGTTCCCGGGTCGGGGGGAACACTGAAGCTTTCTTT.

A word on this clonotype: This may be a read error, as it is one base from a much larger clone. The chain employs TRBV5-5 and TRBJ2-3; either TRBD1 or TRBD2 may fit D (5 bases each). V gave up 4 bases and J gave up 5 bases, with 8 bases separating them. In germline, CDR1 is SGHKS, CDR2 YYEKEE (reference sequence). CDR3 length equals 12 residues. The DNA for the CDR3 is TGTGCCAGCAGCGCGAGGGGAGATACGCAGTATTTT. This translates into CASSARGDTQYF.

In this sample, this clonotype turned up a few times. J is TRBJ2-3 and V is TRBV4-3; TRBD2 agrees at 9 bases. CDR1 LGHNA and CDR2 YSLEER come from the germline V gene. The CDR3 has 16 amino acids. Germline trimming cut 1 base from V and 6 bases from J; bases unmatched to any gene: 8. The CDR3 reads CASSQAPSGNGDTQYF. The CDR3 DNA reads TGCGCCAGCAGCCAAGCTCCTAGCGGGAACGGGGATACGCAGTATTTT.

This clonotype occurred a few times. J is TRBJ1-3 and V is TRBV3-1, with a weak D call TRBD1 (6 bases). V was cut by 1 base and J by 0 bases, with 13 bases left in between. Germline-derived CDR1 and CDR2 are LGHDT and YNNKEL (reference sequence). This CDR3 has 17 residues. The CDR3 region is CASSQGGGHLSGNTIYF. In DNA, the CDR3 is TGTGCCAGCAGCCAAGGGGGGGGCCATCTCTCTGGAAACACCATATATTTT.

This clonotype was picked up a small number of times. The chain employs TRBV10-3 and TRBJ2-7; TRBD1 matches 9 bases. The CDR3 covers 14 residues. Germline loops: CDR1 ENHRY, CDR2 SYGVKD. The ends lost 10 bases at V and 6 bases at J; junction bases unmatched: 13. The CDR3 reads CATGRTGVTSEQYF. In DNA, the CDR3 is TGTGCCACTGGGAGGACAGGGGTGACTTCCGAGCAGTACTTC.